Below, 32 T cell receptor beta chains from the same sample are listed, as sequenced in a study of OX40 agonist ivuxolimab in advanced cancers. TCRdb keeps only in-frame clones here, not all; method: immunoSEQ multiplex PCR. The sample carries tens of thousands of clones, around nine tenths recorded once. The starting material was CD4+ or CD8+ T cells sorted from blood, obtained in a trial of the OX40 agonist ivuxolimab. The receptors stem from an adult with an advanced solid tumor such as melanoma, head and neck, liver or kidney cancer.

The chain is built from TRBV4-2 and TRBJ1-1; D not resolved. The CDR3 totals 14 residues. Trimming left V 4 bases short and J 3 bases short, with 12 bases between. Germline CDR1 and CDR2: LGHNA and YNFKEQ. The CDR3 is CASSRRPEDTEAFF. The CDR3 region has the DNA TGTGCCAGCAGCCGAAGGCCCGAAGACACTGAAGCTTTCTTT.

Concerning this clone: The sample holds other DNA sequences that translate to the same CDR3. This chain joins TRBV19 and TRBJ1-3; D uncertain. CDR3 length equals 14 residues. CDR1 is LNHDA and CDR2 is SQIVND in the germline V gene (reference sequence). The V gene lost 3 bases and the J gene lost 0 bases, with 6 bases spanning the gap. The CDR3 loop reads CASSISVSGNTIYF. CDR3 DNA sequence: TGTGCCAGTAGTATTTCAGTCTCTGGAAACACCATATATTTT.

The count of this clone is one. CDR3 nucleotide sequence: TGTGCCAGCAGTTTCACGGGACACTCATACAATGAGCAGTTCTTC. This encodes CASSFTGHSYNEQFF. The gene calls are TRBV28 and TRBJ2-1; a possible D gene is TRBD1 (6 bases). V gave up 3 bases and J gave up 4 bases, with 13 bases separating them. The CDR3 covers 15 residues. The V gene's germline CDR1 is MDHEN and CDR2 SYDVKM. The complete variable domain, with remaining parts taken from reference TRBV28 and TRBJ2-1, reads DVKVTQSSRYLVKRTGEKVFLECVQDMDHENMFWYRQDPGLGLRLIYFSYDVKMKEKGDIPEGYSVSREKKERFSLILESASTNQTSMYLCASSFTGHSYNEQFFGPGTRLTVL.

This chain joins TRBV18 and TRBJ2-7; D is undetermined. V lost 2 bases and J lost 0, with 14 bases in between. The germline V gene has CDR1 KGHSH and CDR2 LQKENI. The CDR3 runs to 16 residues. CDR3 DNA sequence: TGTGCCAGCTCACCAGAAGAACTCGCGAACTCCTACGAGCAGTACTTC. This sequence encodes CASSPEELANSYEQYF.

The chain couples TRBV27 to TRBJ2-7, with D possibly matching TRBD2 (6 bases). V was trimmed by 0 bases and J by 1 base, leaving 10 bases between them. CDR3 length equals 15 residues. Germline CDR1 is MNHEY and CDR2 is SMNVEV (reference sequence). The chain's CDR3 is CASSLSGTASYEQYF. In DNA, the CDR3 is TGTGCCAGCAGTTTATCCGGGACTGCTTCCTACGAGCAGTACTTC.

V gene TRBV9 combines with J gene TRBJ2-6; D unclear. Germline V gives CDR1 SGDLS, CDR2 YYNGEE. The CDR3 has 18 amino acids. The ends were cut back, 0 bases at V and 0 bases at J, with 13 bases in the middle. The CDR3 nucleotides read TGTGCCAGCAGCGTAGGTCACTTGGGCGGCTCTGGGGCCAACGTCCTGACTTTC. This sequence encodes CASSVGHLGGSGANVLTF.

This clone appeared a single time. CDR3 residues: CASSHQTGQNTGELFF. The CDR3 coding sequence is TGTGCCAGCAGCCACCAAACGGGACAGAACACCGGGGAGCTGTTTTTT. This chain uses TRBV9 with TRBJ2-2, with D maybe TRBD1 (6 bases). Germline CDR1 reads SGDLS; CDR2 reads YYNGEE. V lost 4 bases and J 1 base, leaving 14 bases between the germline ends. The CDR3 is made up of 16 amino acids.

The V call is TRBV7-3, the J call TRBJ2-1; no clear D gene. Germline-derived CDR1 and CDR2 are SGHTA and FQGTGA. V lost 4 bases and J lost 7, with 11 bases in between. The CDR3 contains 13 residues. The CDR3 reads CASSSGLANEQFF. The DNA for the CDR3 is TGTGCCAGCAGCTCCGGGCTCGCGAATGAGCAGTTCTTC. Variable domain in full (rest from reference TRBV7-3 and TRBJ2-1): GAGVSQTPSNKVTEKGKYVELRCDPISGHTALYWYRQSLGQGPEFLIYFQGTGAADDSGLPNDRFFAVRPEGSVSTLKIQRTERGDSAVYLCASSSGLANEQFFGPGTRLTVL.

This chain links TRBV15 with TRBJ1-1; 8 bases align to TRBD1. Germline V gene sequence: CDR1 LNHNV, CDR2 YYDKDF (reference sequence). The CDR3 sequence is 14 residues long. Trimming removed 2 bases from V and 3 bases from J; junction bases left unmatched: 2. CDR3 in amino acids: CATSRQGADTEAFF. The DNA for the CDR3 is TGTGCCACCAGCAGACAGGGGGCGGACACTGAAGCTTTCTTT.

As to this clone: Other DNA sequences in this sample translate to the same CDR3. This chain joins TRBV7-9 and TRBJ1-1; no clear D. V lost 1 base and J 3 bases, leaving 9 bases between the germline ends. There are 14 residues in the CDR3. CDR1 and CDR2 from the germline V gene are SEHNR and FQNEAQ (reference sequence). The CDR3 region has the DNA TGTGCCAGCAGCTTAGTTGTGGGGTACACTGAAGCTTTCTTT. This gives the protein CASSLVVGYTEAFF.

The chain recombines TRBV7-9 with TRBJ2-5; 7 bases line up with TRBD1. This CDR3 region has 14 residues. V gave up 5 bases and J gave up 1 base; unmatched junction bases: 4. CDR1 and CDR2 from the germline V gene are SEHNR and FQNEAQ (reference sequence). The CDR3 sequence is CASSKGTVQETQYF. CDR3 bases: TGTGCCAGCAGCAAAGGGACAGTCCAAGAGACCCAGTACTTC.

The CDR3 loop reads CATSRDFWQGSDTQYF. CDR3 in DNA: TGTGCCACCAGCAGAGATTTTTGGCAGGGATCAGATACGCAGTATTTT. This chain joins TRBV15 and TRBJ2-3; tentative D call: TRBD1 (5 bases). CDR3 size: 16 residues. V lost 0 bases and J 4 bases, leaving 14 bases between the germline ends. CDR1 is LNHNV and CDR2 is YYDKDF in the germline V gene (reference sequence). Full variable domain (remainder filled in from reference TRBV15 and TRBJ2-3): DAMVIQNPRYQVTQFGKPVTLSCSQTLNHNVMYWYQQKSSQAPKLLFHYYDKDFNNEADTPDNFQSRRPNTSFCFLDIRSPGLGDTAMYLCATSRDFWQGSDTQYFGPGTRLTVL.

This chain links TRBV11-2 with TRBJ2-7; TRBD1 matches at 10 bases. Germline lookup yields CDR1 SGHAT and CDR2 FQNNGV. The CDR3 length is 17 residues. Trimming removed 5 bases from V and 1 base from J; junction bases left unmatched: 11. The CDR3 DNA is TGTGCCAGCAGCCACCCGGGACAGGGGACCTTTTCCTACGAGCAGTACTTC. It yields the protein CASSHPGQGTFSYEQYF.

The chain couples TRBV10-3 to TRBJ1-2; TRBD1 matches at 7 bases. The J segment lost 13 bases and the V segment lost 8 bases, leaving 16 bases of the junction unmatched. Germline V gene sequence: CDR1 ENHRY, CDR2 SYGVKD. CDR3 length: 13 residues. In DNA, the CDR3 is TGTGCCATCCCCAAGTTGGAGACACAGGGGTGCACCTTC. Translating gives CAIPKLETQGCTF.

The genes are TRBV27 and TRBJ2-7, with D possibly matching TRBD1 (6 bases). The V and J ends lost 7 bases and 7 bases respectively, with 20 bases between them. Germline-derived CDR1 and CDR2 are MNHEY and SMNVEV (reference sequence). The CDR3 has 14 amino acids. In nucleotides, the CDR3 is TGTGCCAGCACCAAGGGGACAAGATCGAAGGAGCAGTACTTC. This codes for CASTKGTRSKEQYF.

The chain has TRBV9 and TRBJ2-4, with 7 bases lining up with TRBD1. V was pared by 4 bases and J by 7 bases, with 5 bases of the junction left unmatched. This CDR3 region has 13 residues. CDR1 and CDR2 from the germline V gene are SGDLS and YYNGEE. This CDR3 reads CASSTGTVNIQYF. In nucleotides, the CDR3 is TGTGCCAGCAGCACCGGGACAGTTAACATTCAGTACTTC.

The CDR3 protein is CASSATTYFYEQYF. The CDR3 DNA sequence: TGTGCCAGCAGTGCCACCACATACTTTTACGAGCAGTACTTC. J is TRBJ2-7 and V is TRBV6-1; D not resolved. This CDR3 has 14 residues. CDR1 MNHNS and CDR2 SASEGT come from the germline V gene. The ends were cut back, 4 bases at V and 4 bases at J, with 14 bases in the middle.

The chain recombines TRBV7-9 with TRBJ1-1, with 7 positions matching TRBD1. The V gene's germline CDR1 is SEHNR and CDR2 FQNEAQ (reference sequence). After removal of 6 bases from V and 5 bases from J, the junction contained 6 bases not matched to a gene. The CDR3 extends over 13 amino acids. CDR3 DNA: TGTGCCAGCAGTGATACAGGGGATACTGAAGCTTTCTTT. This translates into CASSDTGDTEAFF. Full variable domain (missing parts from reference TRBV7-9 and TRBJ1-1): DTGVSQNPRHKITKRGQNVTFRCDPISEHNRLYWYRQTLGQGPEFLTYFQNEAQLEKSRLLSDRFSAERPKGSFSTLEIQRTEQGDSAMYLCASSDTGDTEAFFGQGTRLTVV.

J is TRBJ2-7 and V is TRBV13; 15 bases map to TRBD2. CDR1 PRHDT and CDR2 FYEKMQ come from the germline V gene (reference sequence). The J segment lost 4 bases and the V segment lost 4 bases, leaving 8 bases of the junction unmatched. CDR3 size: 17 residues. DNA for the CDR3: TGTGCCAGCAGCTCTGGGCCTGGGACTAGCGGGAGGTACGAGCAGTACTTC. Translating gives CASSSGPGTSGRYEQYF.

This sequence joins TRBV6-5 and TRBJ1-1; tentatively, D is TRBD1 (5 bases). The V end was cut by 8 bases, the J end by 1 base, with 14 bases between. This CDR3 is 14 amino acids long. Germline V gene sequence: CDR1 MNHEY, CDR2 SVGAGI. The CDR3 sequence: CASGGQGGNTEAFF. DNA for the CDR3: TGTGCCAGCGGAGGGCAGGGTGGGAACACTGAAGCTTTCTTT.

The rearrangement links TRBV9 to TRBJ2-3, with D perhaps assigned TRBD1 or TRBD2 (5 bases each). Germline CDR1 is SGDLS and CDR2 is YYNGEE. CDR3 length equals 15 residues. The ends were cut back, 0 bases at V and 1 base at J, with 9 bases in the middle. The CDR3 is CASSVAGGGTDTQYF. Written as DNA, the CDR3 is TGTGCCAGCAGCGTAGCTGGGGGAGGCACAGATACGCAGTATTTT.

CDR3 bases: TGTGCCAGTAGTCCAACAGGGGTTGGACAGCCCCAGCATTTT. It is translated as CASSPTGVGQPQHF. The V and J genes are TRBV19 and TRBJ1-5; TRBD1 matches 7 bases. The V segment lost 5 bases and the J segment 7 bases; nucleotides outside the gene matches: 8. The germline V gene encodes CDR1 LNHDA and CDR2 SQIVND (reference sequence). The CDR3 covers 14 residues. Looking up the rest from reference TRBV19 and TRBJ1-5 gives the full variable domain: DGGITQSPKYLFRKEGQNVTLSCEQNLNHDAMYWYRQDPGQGLRLIYYSQIVNDFQKGDIAEGYSVSREKKESFPLTVTSAQKNPTAFYLCASSPTGVGQPQHFGDGTRLSIL.

This clone was recorded only once. The rearrangement links TRBV7-6 to TRBJ2-1; TRBD2 matches 7 bases. Germline-derived CDR1 and CDR2 are SGHVS and FNYEAQ. V was clipped by 1 base and J by 5 bases; unmatched bases: 11. The CDR3 covers 17 residues. CDR3 protein: CASSLGPGGSSHNEQFF. In DNA form, the CDR3 reads TGTGCCAGCAGCTTAGGGCCGGGCGGGAGTAGCCACAATGAGCAGTTCTTC.

The genes are TRBV5-1 and TRBJ1-3; D is ambiguous. Per the germline V gene, CDR1 is SGHRS and CDR2 is YFSETQ. Trimming removed 2 bases at V and 0 bases at J, with 9 bases between. The CDR3 is 15 amino acids. In DNA form, the CDR3 reads TGCGCCAGCAGCTTTTCCACCAGCTCTGGAAACACCATATATTTT. Protein product: CASSFSTSSGNTIYF.

This chain links TRBV7-9 with TRBJ2-1; D uncertain. Germline V gene lookup returns CDR1 SEHNR and CDR2 FQNEAQ (reference sequence). This CDR3 is built from 11 residues. Trimming stripped 2 bases from V and 8 bases from J, with 4 bases between. CDR3 amino acids: CASSLKHEQFF. The CDR3 nucleotides read TGTGCCAGCAGCTTAAAACATGAGCAGTTCTTC.

This chain links TRBV5-5 with TRBJ2-7; the D gene could be TRBD1 or TRBD2 (5 bases each). The V gene's germline CDR1 is SGHKS and CDR2 YYEKEE (reference sequence). This CDR3 has 15 amino acids. V lost 4 bases and J lost 0, with 14 bases in between. The CDR3 bases are TGTGCCAGCAGCCAAGATGCAGGGAGCTCCTACGAGCAGTACTTC. Amino acids: CASSQDAGSSYEQYF.

The J gene is TRBJ2-5, the V gene TRBV10-3; 8 bases match TRBD2. CDR3 length: 17 amino acids. Trimming removed 3 bases from V and 2 bases from J; junction bases left unmatched: 11. Germline V gene data show CDR1 as ENHRY and CDR2 as SYGVKD. CDR3 amino acids: CAISDPGVAGYQETQYF. The CDR3 DNA sequence: TGTGCCATCAGTGATCCCGGAGTAGCGGGATATCAAGAGACCCAGTACTTC.

This sequence joins TRBV27 and TRBJ1-2; TRBD1 aligns across 11 bases. Germline assignment: CDR1 MNHEY and CDR2 SMNVEV (reference sequence). This CDR3 spans 15 amino acids. Germline trimming cut 3 bases from V and 4 bases from J; bases unmatched to any gene: 4. The chain's CDR3 is CASSFGQGATYGYTF. CDR3 nucleotide sequence: TGTGCCAGCAGTTTTGGACAGGGGGCGACCTATGGCTACACCTTC.

CDR3 DNA sequence: TGTGCCAGCAGCCCTCTTTACCGGTCTGACGAGCAGTACTTC. Amino acids: CASSPLYRSDEQYF. This sequence joins TRBV11-3 and TRBJ2-7; D is undetermined. CDR1 is SGHNT and CDR2 is YENEEA in the germline V gene. This CDR3 spans 14 amino acids. Between the trimmed V and J ends, which lost 5 bases and 5 bases, there was a span of 16 bases.

The chain is built from TRBV11-1 and TRBJ2-1; 9 bases fit TRBD2. Germline V CDR1 and CDR2: SGHAT, FQDESV (reference sequence). J was trimmed by 9 bases and V by 3 bases; bases with no gene match: 12. The CDR3 is made up of 16 amino acids. The CDR3 is CASSLDSGGYVGEQFF. Written as DNA, the CDR3 is TGTGCCAGCAGCTTGGATAGCGGGGGATATGTGGGTGAGCAGTTCTTC.

V and J are TRBV28 and TRBJ1-5; D not certain. CDR1 is MDHEN and CDR2 is SYDVKM in the germline V gene. The V and J ends lost 1 base and 1 base respectively, with 8 bases between them. The CDR3 extends over 15 amino acids. The CDR3: CASSLFESSNQPQHF. The CDR3 nucleotides read TGTGCCAGCAGTTTATTCGAATCGAGCAATCAGCCCCAGCATTTT.

The V call is TRBV27, the J call TRBJ2-1, with unresolved D. V lost 4 bases to trimming and J lost 5 bases, with 21 bases between them. The CDR3 length is 17 residues. The germline V gene encodes CDR1 MNHEY and CDR2 SMNVEV (reference sequence). The CDR3 region is CASSSLVGSPKDNEQFF. CDR3 sequence (DNA): TGTGCCAGCAGTTCCCTCGTTGGCTCCCCAAAAGACAATGAGCAGTTCTTC.